Listed here is a single TCR beta chain. The antigen remains undetermined. Tumor samples were taken before definitive surgery or chemotherapy. The sample belongs to a study of high-grade serous ovarian cancer treatment subgroups. Notes on the study in general: Clonal relatedness tracked neoantigen level, and by trend copy number and mutation load.

Generated by immunoSEQ multiplex PCR, the TCRdb table keeps only in-frame clones and is missing some. Of about 12,000 clones listed, 88% are singletons. The sequence derives from a human donor with high-grade serous ovarian cancer. The sequenced sample was tumor tissue.

This chain's CDR3 is CASGLSTRGNTEAFF. The DNA of the CDR3 is TGTGCTAGTGGTTTGTCGACGAGGGGAAACACTGAAGCTTTCTTT. V and J are TRBV12-5 and TRBJ1-1; maybe TRBD1 (5 bases). This CDR3 contains 15 residues. Germline CDR1 and CDR2: LGHNT and FRNRAP. V lost 2 bases to trimming and J lost 2 bases, with 12 bases between them. The full variable domain, completed using reference TRBV12-5 and TRBJ1-1, is DARVTQTPRHKVTEMGQEVTMRCQPILGHNTVFWYRQTMMQGLELLAYFRNRAPLDDSGMPKDRFSAEMPDATLATLKIQPSEPRDSAVYFCASGLSTRGNTEAFFGQGTRLTVV.